This T cell receptor beta chain appears in the sequencing data of a study of blood T cells in healthy people across ages. General observations from the study: Aged donors had fewer naive CD4+ cells and lower diversity than long-lived donors. Percentage of naive T cells showed a strong correlation with TCR beta diversity.

With respect to this clonotype: The antigen is undetermined.

Next came a second PCR, run for about 7 to 12 cycles, which used a sample-barcoded 5' primer along with a J-beta primer mix. TCRdb recomputed calls from the 5' RACE reads with MiXCR, one row per CDR3 protein. The repertoire consists of almost 1 million distinct CDR3 sequences, with roughly 47% occurring once and the leading ten covering about a fifth. This CDR3 region has 14 residues. V was cut by 3 bases and J by 0 bases, with 8 bases left in between. Germline V CDR1 and CDR2: SGHTA, FQGNSA. Peripheral blood, 9.5 to 10 milliliters per donor, was collected. V gene TRBV7-2 combines with J gene TRBJ1-2, with D unresolved. Sequenced material: blood. The sequence was collected from a woman aged 60-75 years in good health. The CDR3 DNA sequence: TGTGCCAGCAGCTTCCGGGATACTAACTATGGCTACACCTTC. Amino acid sequence: CASSFRDTNYGYTF.